This T cell receptor beta chain was captured by sequencing in a study of blood T cell repertoires in COVID-19. Turning to the study itself: Acute and convalescent COVID-19 samples came from the United States, Italy and Spain. Sample material is recorded as cDNA or gDNA derived from T cells, B-cell-depleted T cells, or PBMCs.

Deletions cut 4 bases from V and 0 bases from J, with 16 bases between. CDR1 and CDR2 (germline): LGHDT, YNNKEL (reference sequence). The CDR3 has 17 residues. Assay used: immunoSEQ multiplex PCR; TCRdb lists only in-frame clones, some missing. The data contain just over 95,000 clones, 90% of them singletons. The TCR originated in a man aged 50 to 60 with acute or convalescent COVID-19. The chain links TRBV3-1 (or the pseudogene TRBV3-2) to TRBJ1-3; unclear D gene. Sequencing was done on a sample of peripheral blood. CDR3 region: CASSPLFGLYSGNTIYF. CDR3 sequence (DNA): TGTGCCAGCAGCCCCCTGTTCGGACTTTACTCTGGAAACACCATATATTTT.